The present T cell receptor (beta chain) was sequenced within a study of radiotherapy plus CTLA-4 blockade in lung cancer (dated by TCRdb to the late 2010s). With respect to the entire study: Objective responses occurred in 18% of enrolled patients, and 25% to 40% achieved disease control. The research as a whole found: After treatment with radiotherapy and ipilimumab, TCR clones that originated in tumors expanded in peripheral blood. Early dynamic changes in blood T cell clones, together with increased serum interferon-beta after radiation, were reported as the strongest predictors of response.

The study tested focal radiation therapy combined with CTLA-4 blockade (ipilimumab) in patients with chemo-refractory metastatic non-small-cell lung cancer. To prepare the library, the immunoSEQ multiplex PCR assay was applied. TCRdb mirrors the immuneACCESS table, restricted to in-frame sequences. Some clones are absent from its copies; in checked studies, under half trace to an unresolved V gene, and the reason for the others is unknown. The sample table records 100,000 or so clones; 82% of these occur just once. Jointly, the top ten make up about 23% of the sample. Trimming at the junction amounts to 2 bases on V and 1 base on J, and the germline ends lie 17 bases apart. Including cysteine and phenylalanine, the CDR3 has 17 amino acids. Only the CDR3 part of the read is kept: 51 bases, read in frame from the first base. With regard to this clone: This receptor's antigen is unknown. No base-level quality is on record; no much larger clone is a single base apart.

The clonotype comes from a human donor with non-small cell lung cancer that progressed on radiotherapy plus ipilimumab. Sequencing was performed on peripheral blood, taken from a patient treated with radiotherapy plus ipilimumab. This sequence uses TRBV23-1 and TRBJ1-1; perhaps TRBD1 is the D gene, with 6 bases matching. TRBV23-1 is treated as an ORF (open reading frame) with a function not yet certain. In nucleotide form, the sequence is TGCGCCAGCAGTCAAGGGCAGGGGAAGTTCGCGAACACTGAAGCTTTCTTT. Its translation is CASSQGQGKFANTEAFF.